These 11 T cell receptor beta chains were sequenced from one sample in a study of T cell changes during pregnancy in multiple sclerosis. Profiling relied on immunoSEQ multiplex PCR, and the TCRdb table lists in-frame clones only, not all of them. The table has about 40,000 clones, roughly nine tenths seen once; the top ten hold over 6.5%. Here the sequenced sample was CD8+ T cells from peripheral blood mononuclear cells, taken before pregnancy. These receptors were taken from a female donor with multiple sclerosis, enrolled in a pregnancy study.

The chain recombines TRBV5-4 with TRBJ2-3; TRBD1 matches 8 bases. After removal of 4 bases from V and 3 bases from J, the junction contained 7 bases not matched to a gene. The CDR3 length is 15 residues. CDR1 and CDR2 (germline): SGHNT, YYREEE (reference sequence). CDR3 in amino acids: CASSAWTGLTDTQYF. The CDR3 nucleotides read TGTGCCAGCAGCGCATGGACAGGGCTAACAGATACGCAGTATTTT.

CDR3 amino acids: CASSQEETGKVLDTQYF. CDR3 nucleotide sequence: TGCGCCAGCAGCCAAGAGGAGACAGGGAAGGTACTAGATACGCAGTATTTT. The gene calls are TRBV4-1 and TRBJ2-3, with 7 bases fitting TRBD1. Germline V lookup: CDR1 MGHRA, CDR2 YSYEKL. Trimming removed 0 bases from V and 5 bases from J; junction bases left unmatched: 11. This CDR3 comprises 17 residues.

The V and J genes are TRBV2 and TRBJ1-5; weak D call: TRBD1 (5 bases). In germline, CDR1 is SNHLY, CDR2 FYNNEI. V lost 6 bases, J lost 1 base, and 13 bases lay in between. The CDR3 length is 15 residues. The CDR3 DNA reads as TGTGCCAGCAGAGAGGAGGGGTGGAGCAATCAGCCCCAGCATTTT. Translating gives CASREEGWSNQPQHF.

The chain combines TRBV28 with TRBJ2-7; 11 bases agree with TRBD2. The germline V gene has CDR1 MDHEN and CDR2 SYDVKM. This CDR3 is built from 19 residues. Trimming removed 1 base from V and 2 bases from J; junction bases left unmatched: 13. The CDR3 region has the DNA TGTGCCAGCAGTTTATCCCCCCTTACGGGACTAGCGGAGACCTACGAGCAGTACTTC. Amino acid sequence: CASSLSPLTGLAETYEQYF.

The chain combines TRBV14 with TRBJ1-2; 8 bases are shared with TRBD1. The germline gives CDR1 SGHDN, CDR2 FVKESK. This CDR3 spans 16 amino acids. J gave up 3 bases and V 0 bases, and 6 bases lay outside the gene matches. In nucleotides, the CDR3 is TGTGCCAGCAGCCAAGAAAACCCGGACAGGGACTATGGCTACACCTTC. Amino acids: CASSQENPDRDYGYTF.

The chain uses TRBV27 and TRBJ2-7; tentatively, D is TRBD2 (6 bases). The CDR3 spans 15 residues. CDR1 MNHEY and CDR2 SMNVEV come from the germline V gene (reference sequence). V lost 2 bases and J lost 2, with 13 bases in between. CDR3 loop: CASSLRGSGTYEQYF. The CDR3 bases are TGTGCCAGCAGTTTAAGAGGTAGCGGTACCTACGAGCAGTACTTC.

The rearrangement uses TRBV7-9 and TRBJ2-2, with a tentative D call TRBD1 (5 bases). Germline-derived CDR1 and CDR2 are SEHNR and FQNEAQ (reference sequence). The length of the CDR3 is 14 residues. Trimming removed 5 bases from V and 5 bases from J, with 12 bases in between. The CDR3 DNA is TGTGCCAGCAGCGACTGGGGCGGAACCGGGGAGCTGTTTTTT. Protein product: CASSDWGGTGELFF.

The chain employs TRBV12-5 and TRBJ2-5; 8 bases fit TRBD1. Germline assignment: CDR1 LGHNT and CDR2 FRNRAP. V lost 0 bases to trimming and J lost 4 bases; unmatched junction nucleotides: 10. This CDR3 is built from 17 residues. CDR3 sequence reads: CASGLVLRGPEGETQYF. The CDR3, as DNA: TGTGCTAGTGGTTTGGTACTCAGGGGGCCGGAGGGAGAGACCCAGTACTTC. The whole variable domain, filled in from reference TRBV12-5 and TRBJ2-5, reads DARVTQTPRHKVTEMGQEVTMRCQPILGHNTVFWYRQTMMQGLELLAYFRNRAPLDDSGMPKDRFSAEMPDATLATLKIQPSEPRDSAVYFCASGLVLRGPEGETQYFGPGTRLLVL.

This chain connects TRBV30 to TRBJ1-2; D unclear. Looked up from germline, CDR1 is GTSNPN and CDR2 is SVGIG (reference sequence). The CDR3 is 11 amino acids. Trimming left V 5 bases short and J 10 bases short, with 14 bases between. Here the CDR3 DNA reads TGTGCCTGGTGTTTAGTTGAGGACTACACCTTC. Its protein product is CAWCLVEDYTF.

The chain couples TRBV4-3 to TRBJ2-3; TRBD2 matches at 8 bases. The germline V gene has CDR1 LGHNA and CDR2 YSLEER. The V segment lost 0 bases and the J segment 7 bases; nucleotides outside the gene matches: 9. The CDR3 has 16 residues. CDR3 amino acids: CASSQDHGLAAYTQYF. The DNA of the CDR3 is TGCGCCAGCAGCCAAGATCATGGACTAGCCGCCTATACGCAGTATTTT.

The chain carries TRBV21-1 and TRBJ1-4; the table's TRBD1 call for D was not verified on the DNA. TRBV21-1 is classified as a pseudogene. The CDR3 is 19 amino acids. The chain's CDR3 is CASSSSAGTGDPTNEKLFF. The CDR3 nucleotides are TGTGCCAGCAGCAGTTCCGCCGGGACAGGAGACCCAACTAATGAAAAACTGTTTTTT.